The 19 T cell receptor beta chains given below trace back to one sample, sequenced in a study of blood T cell repertoires in COVID-19. The method was immunoSEQ multiplex PCR; TCRdb's version includes in-frame clones alone and lacks a portion of them. The repertoire holds around 160,000 clones, with about 83% as singletons. Sequenced material: peripheral blood. These receptors were collected from an older woman with COVID-19, enrolled during active disease.

The chain uses TRBV29-1 and TRBJ2-1; D is perhaps TRBD2 (6 bases). Trimming removed 3 bases from V and 12 bases from J, with 15 bases in between. CDR1 SQVTM and CDR2 ANQGSEA come from the germline V gene. This CDR3 is 12 amino acids long. In DNA, the CDR3 is TGCAGCGTTGATGGGGCGGGGTCCGTGCAGTTCTTC. Its translation is CSVDGAGSVQFF.

The J gene is TRBJ1-2, the V gene TRBV30; D unclear. This CDR3 is built from 12 residues. Germline CDR1 GTSNPN, CDR2 SVGIG (reference sequence). V was clipped by 4 bases and J by 5 bases, with 11 bases between them. CDR3 DNA: TGTGCCTGGAAGTCAGAACCTTATGGCTACACCTTC. This codes for CAWKSEPYGYTF. The complete variable domain, with remaining parts taken from reference TRBV30 and TRBJ1-2, reads SQTIHQWPATLVQPVGSPLSLECTVEGTSNPNLYWYRQAAGRGLQLLFYSVGIGQISSEVPQNLSASRPQDRQFILSSKKLLLSDSGFYLCAWKSEPYGYTFGSGTRLTVV.

J is TRBJ1-5 and V is TRBV30; D possibly corresponds to TRBD1 (6 bases). Germline CDR1 reads GTSNPN; CDR2 reads SVGIG (reference sequence). The length of the CDR3 is 16 residues. The V end was cut by 0 bases, the J end by 0 bases, with 12 bases between. The CDR3 reads CAWSVWAGDSNQPQHF. The CDR3 bases are TGTGCCTGGAGTGTATGGGCAGGGGATAGCAATCAGCCCCAGCATTTT.

This clone was recorded a few times. The chain links TRBV5-6 to TRBJ2-1, with 7 bases aligning to TRBD1. The ends lost 0 bases at V and 4 bases at J; junction bases unmatched: 7. There are 16 residues in the CDR3. CDR1 is SGHDT, CDR2 YYEEEE, per germline. The CDR3 nucleotides are TGTGCCAGCAGCTTGGACAGGGGAACCCAGTACAATGAGCAGTTCTTC. Amino acid sequence: CASSLDRGTQYNEQFF.

The chain joins TRBV30 to TRBJ1-2, with D unresolved. This CDR3 is built from 14 residues. Germline CDR1 GTSNPN, CDR2 SVGIG (reference sequence). V was trimmed by 1 base and J by 1 base, leaving 10 bases between them. The chain's CDR3 is CAWSGVRRNYGYTF. In nucleotides, the CDR3 is TGTGCCTGGAGTGGGGTCAGGCGTAACTATGGCTACACCTTC. Full variable domain (missing parts from reference TRBV30 and TRBJ1-2): SQTIHQWPATLVQPVGSPLSLECTVEGTSNPNLYWYRQAAGRGLQLLFYSVGIGQISSEVPQNLSASRPQDRQFILSSKKLLLSDSGFYLCAWSGVRRNYGYTFGSGTRLTVV.

The V gene is TRBV6-6, the J gene TRBJ1-2, with 8 positions matching TRBD1. Germline V gene data show CDR1 as MNHNY and CDR2 as SVGAGI (reference sequence). Trimming cost V 9 bases and J 6 bases; bases outside gene matches: 9. CDR3 size: 13 residues. DNA of the CDR3: TGTGCCAGTTCGAACCAGGGGGCGAATGGCTACACCTTC. It encodes CASSNQGANGYTF.

This rearrangement joins TRBV7-9 to TRBJ1-4; possibly TRBD1 for D (6 bases). The CDR3 loop spans 14 amino acids. Germline CDR1 reads SEHNR; CDR2 reads FQNEAQ (reference sequence). V lost 5 bases, J lost 4 bases, and 11 bases lay in between. The CDR3 reads CASSLDRSNEKLFF. CDR3 sequence (DNA): TGTGCCAGCAGCCTCGACAGGAGTAATGAAAAACTGTTTTTT.

This CDR3 reads CASSTGTAVQETQYF. The CDR3 nucleotides read TGTGCCAGCAGCACTGGGACAGCCGTTCAAGAGACCCAGTACTTC. The chain couples TRBV5-4 to TRBJ2-5; TRBD1 aligns across 7 bases. The junction had 8 bases not matched to a gene; V was cut back by 4 bases and J by 2 bases. Germline V gives CDR1 SGHNT, CDR2 YYREEE (reference sequence). This CDR3 is built from 15 residues. The full variable domain, completed using reference TRBV5-4 and TRBJ2-5, is ETGVTQSPTHLIKTRGQQVTLRCSSQSGHNTVSWYQQALGQGPQFIFQYYREEENGRGNFPPRFSGLQFPNYSSELNVNALELDDSALYLCASSTGTAVQETQYFGPGTRLLVL.

This clone occurred a few times. The chain is built from TRBV7-2 and TRBJ2-7; D gene uncertain. The CDR3 sequence is 14 residues long. The V gene lost 5 bases and the J gene lost 2 bases, with 13 bases spanning the gap. Germline-derived CDR1 and CDR2 are SGHTA and FQGNSA. CDR3 sequence reads: CASSPALNTYEQYF. CDR3 nucleotide sequence: TGTGCCAGCAGCCCCGCCTTGAACACCTACGAGCAGTACTTC.

V is TRBV21-1 and J is TRBJ2-1; the table gives TRBD1 as D, unverified against the DNA. TRBV21-1 is a documented pseudogene. The CDR3 sequence is 11 residues long. The CDR3 protein is CATQGFNEQFF. The CDR3 region has the DNA TGTGCCACTCAGGGATTCAATGAGCAGTTCTTC.

The chain couples TRBV4-2 to TRBJ1-1, with TRBD1 matching over 7 bases. Germline V gene sequence: CDR1 LGHNA, CDR2 YNFKEQ. CDR3 length: 15 residues. With 2 bases clipped from V and 3 bases from J, the junction kept 6 bases outside the gene matches. CDR3 DNA sequence: TGTGCCAGCAGCCAACTAATAACAGGGGACACTGAAGCTTTCTTT. The encoded protein is CASSQLITGDTEAFF.

The gene calls are TRBV10-3 and TRBJ2-3, with D perhaps matching TRBD2 (6 bases). V lost 7 bases and J 0 bases, leaving 11 bases between the germline ends. Germline lookup yields CDR1 ENHRY and CDR2 SYGVKD. This CDR3 region has 14 residues. The CDR3 is CAITAGTSTDTQYF. The CDR3 DNA sequence: TGTGCCATCACGGCAGGGACTAGCACAGATACGCAGTATTTT.

The rearrangement uses TRBV30 and TRBJ2-5; D gene unclear. The V and J ends lost 2 bases and 4 bases respectively, with 11 bases between them. This CDR3 is built from 13 residues. Per germline, CDR1 GTSNPN and CDR2 SVGIG (reference sequence). CDR3: CAWSQASRETQYF. CDR3 nucleotides: TGTGCCTGGAGTCAAGCGTCGCGAGAGACCCAGTACTTC.

V gene TRBV7-9 combines with J gene TRBJ2-3; D perhaps matches TRBD1 (7 bases). Trimming removed 4 bases at V and 1 base at J, with 12 bases between. The V gene's germline CDR1 is SEHNR and CDR2 FQNEAQ (reference sequence). The CDR3 consists of 15 residues. This CDR3 is CASSSGGGGTDTQYF. The CDR3 bases are TGTGCCAGCAGCTCAGGAGGGGGCGGCACAGATACGCAGTATTTT.

This clone showed up just once. This chain uses TRBV5-6 with TRBJ2-2, with a tentative D call TRBD2 (6 bases). Germline CDR1 is SGHDT and CDR2 is YYEEEE. V was clipped by 4 bases and J by 5 bases, with 18 bases between them. There are 16 residues in the CDR3. The CDR3 sequence: CASSPPWGESTGELFF. CDR3 DNA sequence: TGTGCCAGCAGCCCACCCTGGGGGGAGTCTACCGGGGAGCTGTTTTTT.

This chain uses TRBV6-5 with TRBJ2-7; D is perhaps TRBD1 (6 bases). The germline gives CDR1 MNHEY, CDR2 SVGAGI. CDR3 length: 15 residues. V was pared by 5 bases and J by 1 base, with 15 bases between. The CDR3 region is CASSISPGQSYEQYF. In nucleotides, the CDR3 is TGTGCCAGCAGTATTTCACCGGGACAATCCTACGAGCAGTACTTC.

The chain carries TRBV4-2 and TRBJ2-1; 7 bases map to TRBD2. The V gene end was trimmed by 4 bases and the J gene end by 0 bases; junction bases not matched to a gene: 0. This CDR3 comprises 14 residues. Germline values: CDR1 LGHNA, CDR2 YNFKEQ. The CDR3: CASSRGSSYNEQFF. The CDR3 bases are TGTGCCAGCAGCCGCGGGAGCTCCTACAATGAGCAGTTCTTC.

CDR3 loop: CASSEFIGAIGYTF. CDR3 nucleotide sequence: TGTGCCAGCAGTGAATTTATAGGGGCTATTGGCTACACCTTC. This rearrangement joins TRBV6-1 to TRBJ1-2, with D perhaps TRBD1 (5 bases). Germline V lookup: CDR1 MNHNS, CDR2 SASEGT. Trimming shortened V by 2 bases and J by 7 bases, and 14 bases separated the two germline ends. This CDR3 contains 14 residues.

A few counts support this clone. This chain uses TRBV14 with TRBJ1-6; 8 nucleotides agree with TRBD1. Germline V lookup: CDR1 SGHDN, CDR2 FVKESK. The CDR3 spans 15 residues. With 1 base clipped from V and 9 bases from J, the junction kept 5 bases outside the gene matches. CDR3: CASSQARQGSSPLHF. Here the CDR3 DNA reads TGTGCCAGCAGCCAAGCCCGACAGGGGAGTTCACCCCTCCACTTT.